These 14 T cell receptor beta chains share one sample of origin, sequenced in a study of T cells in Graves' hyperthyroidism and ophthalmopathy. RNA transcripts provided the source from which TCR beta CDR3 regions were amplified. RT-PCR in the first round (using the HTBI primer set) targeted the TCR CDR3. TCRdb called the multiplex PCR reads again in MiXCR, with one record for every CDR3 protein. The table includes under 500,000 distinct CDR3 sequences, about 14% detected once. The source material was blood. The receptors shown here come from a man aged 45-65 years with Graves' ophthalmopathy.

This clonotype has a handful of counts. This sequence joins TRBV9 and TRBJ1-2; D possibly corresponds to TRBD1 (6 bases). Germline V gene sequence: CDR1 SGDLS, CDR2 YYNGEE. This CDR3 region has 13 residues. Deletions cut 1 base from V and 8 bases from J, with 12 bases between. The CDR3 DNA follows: TGTGCCAGCAGCGTAAGTCTTGGGGGCGGCTACACCTTC. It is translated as CASSVSLGGGYTF.

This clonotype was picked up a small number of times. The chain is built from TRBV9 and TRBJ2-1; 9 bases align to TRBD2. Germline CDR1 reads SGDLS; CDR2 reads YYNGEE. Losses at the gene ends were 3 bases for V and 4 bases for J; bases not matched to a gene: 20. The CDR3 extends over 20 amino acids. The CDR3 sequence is CASSAHLPLGGRGSYNEQFF. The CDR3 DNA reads TGTGCCAGCAGCGCCCACCTCCCCCTTGGCGGGAGGGGGTCGTACAATGAGCAGTTCTTC. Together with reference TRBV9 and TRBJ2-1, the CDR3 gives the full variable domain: DSGVTQTPKHLITATGQRVTLRCSPRSGDLSVYWYQQSLDQGLQFLIQYYNGEERAKGNILERFSAQQFPDLHSELNLSSLELGDSALYFCASSAHLPLGGRGSYNEQFFGPGTRLTVL.

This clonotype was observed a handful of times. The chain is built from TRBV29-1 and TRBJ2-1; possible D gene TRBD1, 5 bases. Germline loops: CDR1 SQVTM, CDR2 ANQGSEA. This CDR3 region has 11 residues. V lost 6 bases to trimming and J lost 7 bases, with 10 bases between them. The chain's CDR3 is CSVTRVNEQFF. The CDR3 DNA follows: TGCAGCGTAACCAGGGTAAATGAGCAGTTCTTC.

In DNA form, the CDR3 reads TGTGCCAGCAGCAGGACAGGCGAGGTGAACAATGAGCAGTTCTTC. It specifies CASSRTGEVNNEQFF. The chain links TRBV9 to TRBJ2-1, with TRBD1 matching over 7 bases. J gave up 5 bases and V 4 bases, and 9 bases lay outside the gene matches. There are 15 residues in the CDR3. The germline V gene encodes CDR1 SGDLS and CDR2 YYNGEE.

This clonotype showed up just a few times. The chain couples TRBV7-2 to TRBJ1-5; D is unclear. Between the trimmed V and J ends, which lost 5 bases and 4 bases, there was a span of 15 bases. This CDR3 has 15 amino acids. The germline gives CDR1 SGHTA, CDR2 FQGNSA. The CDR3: CASSQTHGLNQPQHF. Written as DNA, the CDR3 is TGTGCCAGCAGCCAAACGCATGGGTTAAATCAGCCCCAGCATTTT.

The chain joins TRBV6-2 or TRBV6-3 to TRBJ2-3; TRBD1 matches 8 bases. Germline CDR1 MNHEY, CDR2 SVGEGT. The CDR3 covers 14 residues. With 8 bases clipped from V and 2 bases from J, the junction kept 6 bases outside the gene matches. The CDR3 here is CASGDRGPTDTQYF. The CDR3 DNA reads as TGTGCCAGCGGAGACAGGGGTCCCACAGATACGCAGTATTTT.

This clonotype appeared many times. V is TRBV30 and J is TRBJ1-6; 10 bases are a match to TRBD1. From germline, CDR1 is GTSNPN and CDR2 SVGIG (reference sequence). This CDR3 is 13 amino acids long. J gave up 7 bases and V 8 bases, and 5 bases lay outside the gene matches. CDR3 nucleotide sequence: TGTGCCCGGGACAGGGGTTTCAATTCACCCCTCCACTTT. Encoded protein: CARDRGFNSPLHF.

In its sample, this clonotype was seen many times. The CDR3 sequence: CASSRDRGSYNEQFF. Written as DNA, the CDR3 is TGTGCCAGCAGTCGGGACAGGGGTTCCTACAATGAGCAGTTCTTC. The J gene is TRBJ2-1, the V gene TRBV2; 10 bases map to TRBD1. The CDR3 loop spans 15 amino acids. Germline CDR1 SNHLY, CDR2 FYNNEI. The ends lost 5 bases at V and 1 base at J; junction bases unmatched: 2.

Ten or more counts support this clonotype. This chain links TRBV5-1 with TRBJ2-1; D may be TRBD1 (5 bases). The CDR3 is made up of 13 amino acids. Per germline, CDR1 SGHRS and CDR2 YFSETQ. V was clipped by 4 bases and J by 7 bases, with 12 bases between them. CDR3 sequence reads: CASSRGRANEQFF. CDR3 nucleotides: TGCGCCAGCAGCAGGGGCCGGGCTAATGAGCAGTTCTTC.

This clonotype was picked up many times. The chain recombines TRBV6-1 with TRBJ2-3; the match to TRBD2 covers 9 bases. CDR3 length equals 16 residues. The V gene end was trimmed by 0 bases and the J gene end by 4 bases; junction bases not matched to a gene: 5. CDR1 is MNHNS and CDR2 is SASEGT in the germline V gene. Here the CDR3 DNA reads TGTGCCAGCAGTGAAGCGGTCGCGGGAGGGCCAGATACGCAGTATTTT. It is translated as CASSEAVAGGPDTQYF.

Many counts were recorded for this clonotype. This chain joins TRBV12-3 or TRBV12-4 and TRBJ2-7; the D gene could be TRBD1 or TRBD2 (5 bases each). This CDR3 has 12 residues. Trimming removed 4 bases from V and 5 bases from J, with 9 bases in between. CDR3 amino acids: CASSSWGNEQYF. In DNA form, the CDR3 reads TGTGCCAGCAGTTCTTGGGGGAACGAGCAGTACTTC.

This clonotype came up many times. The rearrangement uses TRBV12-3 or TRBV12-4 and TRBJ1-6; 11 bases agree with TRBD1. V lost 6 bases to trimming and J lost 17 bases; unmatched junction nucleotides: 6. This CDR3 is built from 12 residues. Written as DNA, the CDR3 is TGTGCCAGCAGCTCCGGGACAGGGGGGTTCCACTTT. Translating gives CASSSGTGGFHF.

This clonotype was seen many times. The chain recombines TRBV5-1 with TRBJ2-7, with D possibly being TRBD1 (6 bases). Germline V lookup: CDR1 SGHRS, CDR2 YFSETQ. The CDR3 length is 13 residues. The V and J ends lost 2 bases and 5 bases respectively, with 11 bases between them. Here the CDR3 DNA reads TGCGCCAGCAGCTTCTCCCAGGGGAACGAGCAGTACTTC. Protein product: CASSFSQGNEQYF.

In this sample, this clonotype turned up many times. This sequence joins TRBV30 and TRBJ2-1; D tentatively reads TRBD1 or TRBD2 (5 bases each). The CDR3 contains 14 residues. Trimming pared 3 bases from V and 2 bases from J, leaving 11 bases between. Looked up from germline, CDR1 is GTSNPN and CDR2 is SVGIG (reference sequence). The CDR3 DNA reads TGTGCCTGGAGCTTGGGGGTTACCTACAATGAGCAGTTCTTC. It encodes CAWSLGVTYNEQFF.